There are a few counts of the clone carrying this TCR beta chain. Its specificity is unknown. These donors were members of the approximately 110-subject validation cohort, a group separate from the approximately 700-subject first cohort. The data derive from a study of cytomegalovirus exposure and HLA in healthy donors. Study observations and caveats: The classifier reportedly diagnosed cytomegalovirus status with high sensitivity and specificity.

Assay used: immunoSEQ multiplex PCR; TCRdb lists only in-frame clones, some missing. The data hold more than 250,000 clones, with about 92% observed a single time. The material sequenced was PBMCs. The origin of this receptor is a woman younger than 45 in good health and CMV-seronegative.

This CDR3 is CASSEGGLNQPQHF. CDR3 DNA sequence: TGTGCCAGTAGTGAAGGCGGCTTGAATCAGCCCCAGCATTTT. V and J are TRBV19 and TRBJ1-5; D gene unclear. The CDR3 contains 14 residues. CDR1 and CDR2 from the germline V gene are LNHDA and SQIVND (reference sequence). V dropped 5 bases and J dropped 4 bases, with 12 bases sitting between them.